These 5 T cell receptor beta chains were sequenced from one sample in a study of blood T cells in healthy people across ages. A second PCR of about 6 to 12 cycles used a sample-barcoded 5' primer and a J-beta primer mix. TCRdb passed the 5' RACE reads through MiXCR, listing each CDR3 protein once. The sample includes about 580,000 distinct CDR3 sequences, around 50% of them seen just once. The sample consisted of blood. These receptors were collected from a man aged 80 or over in good health.

This clonotype was recorded at least ten times. The rearrangement links TRBV6-6 to TRBJ2-3, with 10 positions matching TRBD2. The J segment lost 0 bases and the V segment lost 7 bases, leaving 7 bases of the junction unmatched. CDR1 MNHNY and CDR2 SVGAGI come from the germline V gene (reference sequence). CDR3 length: 16 residues. The CDR3 loop is CASIPSGRGSTDTQYF. Written as DNA, the CDR3 is TGTGCCAGCATCCCTAGCGGGAGAGGAAGCACAGATACGCAGTATTTT.

This chain uses TRBV24-1 with TRBJ2-1; possible D gene TRBD1, 6 bases. The CDR3 runs to 12 residues. CDR1 is KGHDR and CDR2 is SFDVKD in the germline V gene. V was cut by 6 bases and J by 8 bases, with 10 bases left in between. CDR3 amino acids: CATSTGLDEQFF. For the CDR3, the DNA is TGTGCCACCAGTACAGGGCTCGATGAGCAGTTCTTC.

This clonotype has just a few counts. The chain has TRBV18 and TRBJ2-3, with 8 bases lining up with TRBD2. The trim removed 6 bases at V and 2 bases at J, leaving 4 bases unmatched. The germline V gene has CDR1 KGHSH and CDR2 LQKENI. The CDR3 is 14 residues long. CDR3 protein: CASSPGGITDTQYF. The CDR3 nucleotides are TGTGCCAGCTCGCCGGGGGGGATCACAGATACGCAGTATTTT.

This clonotype has more than one count but fewer than ten. This rearrangement joins TRBV28 to TRBJ2-1, with 8 bases matching TRBD2. CDR3 length: 14 amino acids. Germline-derived CDR1 and CDR2 are MDHEN and SYDVKM. V lost 5 bases, J lost 2 bases, and 2 bases stayed unmatched. The CDR3 region is CASSDSGTYNEQFF. In nucleotides, the CDR3 is TGTGCCAGCAGTGATAGCGGGACCTACAATGAGCAGTTCTTC.

The genes are TRBV20-1 and TRBJ1-1; 7 bases agree with TRBD1. CDR1 is DFQATT, CDR2 SNEGSKA, per germline (reference sequence). The J segment lost 8 bases and the V segment lost 1 base, leaving 4 bases of the junction unmatched. The CDR3 is 12 amino acids. CDR3 loop: CSARGTDREAFF. CDR3 bases: TGCAGTGCTAGAGGGACGGACAGGGAAGCTTTCTTT.